This section outlines one TCR beta chain sequence together with its context. The sample originates from a study of blood T cell repertoires in COVID-19. Study at large: The study drew acute and convalescent COVID-19 samples from the United States, Italy and Spain. The analysed material was cDNA or gDNA that came from T cells, B-cell-depleted T cells, or PBMCs.

In the original workflow: Nucleated cell counts were estimated from reference gene primer amplification. Libraries were prepared by immunoSEQ multiplex PCR; TCRdb keeps only in-frame clonotypes and omits some of them. V and J calls and clone size come straight from that table; D and trimming were deduced from the DNA. The table has about 98,000 clones, approximately 90% seen once. V was clipped by 2 bases and J by 5 bases, with 9 bases between them. The CDR3 length is 13 residues. Germline V lookup: CDR1 LGHNT, CDR2 FRNRAP. This receptor was taken from a man between 65 and 85 years old with acute or convalescent COVID-19. V gene TRBV12-5 combines with J gene TRBJ1-1; D is undetermined. The sequenced material came from peripheral blood. The CDR3 DNA follows: TGTGCTAGTGGTTTGCCACTAGAAACTGAAGCTTTCTTT. The encoded protein is CASGLPLETEAFF. The whole variable domain, remainder taken from reference TRBV12-5 and TRBJ1-1, is DARVTQTPRHKVTEMGQEVTMRCQPILGHNTVFWYRQTMMQGLELLAYFRNRAPLDDSGMPKDRFSAEMPDATLATLKIQPSEPRDSAVYFCASGLPLETEAFFGQGTRLTVV.